This TCR beta chain emerged from a study of T cell repertoires in ileal Crohn's disease. The V segment lost 5 bases and the J segment 9 bases; nucleotides outside the gene matches: 7. Per the germline V gene, CDR1 is GTSNPN and CDR2 is SVGIG (reference sequence). CDR3 length: 13 residues. The repertoire was sequenced with immunoSEQ multiplex PCR; TCRdb's copy has only in-frame clones and lacks some. Of 4,000 or so clones detected, about two thirds appear once; the ten largest clones hold 9%. Time point: proximal margin of the surgical specimen (macroscopically non-inflamed). With regard to this clone: The sample contains more than one DNA sequence encoding this CDR3.

The receptor comes from an adult with Crohn's disease. Sequencing used ileal tissue. This chain links TRBV30 with TRBJ1-6, with 7 bases fitting TRBD1. The CDR3, as DNA: TGTGCCTGGGTAGGACAGGTCGCTTCACCCCTCCACTTT. Translated, it gives CAWVGQVASPLHF.